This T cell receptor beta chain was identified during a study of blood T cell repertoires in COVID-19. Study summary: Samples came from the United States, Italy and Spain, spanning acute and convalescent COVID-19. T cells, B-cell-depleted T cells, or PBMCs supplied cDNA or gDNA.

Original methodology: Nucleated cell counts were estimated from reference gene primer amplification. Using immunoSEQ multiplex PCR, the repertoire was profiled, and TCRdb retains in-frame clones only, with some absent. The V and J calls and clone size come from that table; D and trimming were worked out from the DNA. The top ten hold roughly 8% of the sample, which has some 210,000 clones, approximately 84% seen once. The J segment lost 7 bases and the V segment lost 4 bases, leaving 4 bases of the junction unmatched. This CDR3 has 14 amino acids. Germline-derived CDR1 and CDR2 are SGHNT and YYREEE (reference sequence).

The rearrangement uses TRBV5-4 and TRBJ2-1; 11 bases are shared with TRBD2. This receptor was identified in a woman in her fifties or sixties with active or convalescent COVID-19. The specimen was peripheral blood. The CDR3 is CASSNGLAGNEQFF. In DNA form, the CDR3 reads TGTGCCAGCAGCAACGGACTAGCGGGTAATGAGCAGTTCTTC.